Listed below are T cell receptor beta chains from one sample, sequenced in a study of Graves' ophthalmopathy and Graves' hyperthyroidism. One entry per CDR3 protein, called by TCRdb with MiXCR from the multiplex PCR reads. The sample carries 23,000 or so distinct CDR3 sequences, 48% recorded once. Sequencing was done on a sample of peripheral blood. These receptors were obtained from an adult woman with stable Graves' hyperthyroidism. The CDR3 runs from the conserved cysteine through the conserved F or W. Fields, in order: J gene, CDR3 length, V gene, clone size, D gene, CDR3 DNA, CDR3 protein. The D gene is left open where the match is weak. Expanded clones are given a class, and other clones once, few, many or no size at all.

>TRBJ2-5|14|TRBV6-1|.|.
TGTGCCAGCAGTGAAATTCAGGGACGTGAGACCCAGTACTTC
CASSEIQGRETQYF
>TRBJ1-4|15|TRBV20-1|.|.
TGCAGTGCTAGACCACGGGGGGGGCGGAATGAAGAACTGTTTTTT
CSARPRGGRNEELFF
>TRBJ1-2|16|TRBV6-6|many|.
TGTGCCAGCAGCCTCCGGACACGCATCAACAGCTATGGCAACACCTTC
CASSLRTRINSYGNTF
>TRBJ2-3|13|TRBV5-1|many|.
TGCGCCAGCAGCTTGGATGGCTCAGATACGCAGTATTTT
CASSLDGSDTQYF
>TRBJ2-5|14|TRBV4-1|.|TRBD1
TGCGCCAGCAGCCAAGACAGACAGGGGGAGACCCAGTACTTC
CASSQDRQGETQYF
>TRBJ1-6|21|TRBV11-2|.|.
.
CASSFYICSAWGSSYNSPLHF
>TRBJ2-2|16|TRBV27|many|TRBD1
TGTGCCAGCAGTTCACGGACAGGAGCGAACACCGGGGAGCTGTTTTTT
CASSSRTGANTGELFF
>TRBJ1-2|16|TRBV3-1|many|.
TGTGCCAGCAGCCAACCGAGGGGCAGAACTAACTATGGCTACACCTTC
CASSQPRGRTNYGYTF
>TRBJ2-4|16|TRBV9|many|.
TGTGCCAGCAGCGTAGGACAGGGACTAGCCAAAAACATTCAGTACTTC
CASSVGQGLAKNIQYF
>TRBJ2-7|15|TRBV15|medium-sized|TRBD1
TGTGCCACCAGCAGAGAGAGGGACAGGTCCTACGAGCAGTACTTC
CATSRERDRSYEQYF
>TRBJ2-7|16|TRBV20-1|.|TRBD2
TGCAGTGCTAGACGAGCAGGCGGGAGGGGTACCTACGAGCAGCACTTC
CSARRAGGRGTYEQHF
>TRBJ2-2|16|TRBV13|.|TRBD1
TGTGCCAGCAGCTTCGACAGGGGGCCGAACACCGGGGAGCTGTTTTTT
CASSFDRGPNTGELFF
>TRBJ2-2|11|TRBV2|.|.
TGTGCCAGCGCTAGAGCCGGGGAGCTGTTTTTT
CASARAGELFF
>TRBJ1-5|15|TRBV2|once|.
TGTGCCAGCAGTGAATTGGGGGATAGCAATCAGCCCCAGCATTTT
CASSELGDSNQPQHF
>TRBJ2-7|16|TRBV12-3/TRBV12-4|many|.
TGTGCCAGCAGTCATTATACAGGACGTAGCTCCTACGAGCAGTACTTC
CASSHYTGRSSYEQYF
>TRBJ2-7|15|TRBV10-3|.|TRBD2
TGTGCCATCAGTGAGGGACTAGCGGGAGGCTACGAGCAGTACTTC
CAISEGLAGGYEQYF
>TRBJ2-3|17|TRBV20-1|.|TRBD2
TGCAGTGCTAGAGGCCCACCGGGACTAGCGGGAACGGATACGCAGTATTTT
CSARGPPGLAGTDTQYF
>TRBJ1-1|16|TRBV18|few|.
TGTGCCAGCTCAAAAACATTAAGACAGGCGCCCACTGAAGCTTTCTTT
CASSKTLRQAPTEAFF
>TRBJ2-6|13|TRBV4-2|.|.
TGTGCCAGCAGTCCGACTGGGGCCAGCGTCCCGACTTTC
CASSPTGASVPTF
>TRBJ1-4|12|TRBV2|medium-sized|.
TGTGCCAGCAGGATCCGGGATGAAAAACTGTTTTTT
CASRIRDEKLFF
>TRBJ2-3|15|TRBV5-1|many|.
TGCGCCAGCAGCTTGTGGGGACAAGGCACAGATACGCAGTATTTT
CASSLWGQGTDTQYF
>TRBJ1-4|15|TRBV2|.|TRBD1
TGTGCCAGCAGTGTGACAGGGGGCAGGAATGAAAAACTGTTTTTT
CASSVTGGRNEKLFF
>TRBJ2-7|11|TRBV11-2|.|.
TGTGCCAGCAGTAGGCTATACGAGCAGTACTTC
CASSRLYEQYF
>TRBJ2-1|13|TRBV4-1|many|.
TGCGCCAGCAGCCAAGTCCCAGTCAATGAGCAGTTCTTC
CASSQVPVNEQFF
>TRBJ2-1|13|TRBV7-3|.|TRBD2
TGTGCCAGCGGCCGGGACTACCAAGCGGAGCAGTTCTTC
CASGRDYQAEQFF
>TRBJ2-5|14|TRBV7-7|medium-sized|TRBD2
TGTGCCAGCAGCGAGGGACTAGGGTACGAGACCCAGTACTTC
CASSEGLGYETQYF
>TRBJ2-3|17|TRBV15|few|TRBD2
TGTGCCACCAGCAGAGTAGGGACTAGGTTTGGGGCAGATACGCAGTATTTT
CATSRVGTRFGADTQYF
>TRBJ2-1|17|TRBV20-1|.|TRBD2
TGCAGTGCTAGAGATTCGAGCGGGAGGGCCCTGACCGATGAGCAGTTCTTC
CSARDSSGRALTDEQFF
>TRBJ2-3|15|TRBV13|.|TRBD1
TGTGCCAGCAGCTTCGACAGGGGGAGTGTAGATACGCAGTATTTT
CASSFDRGSVDTQYF
>TRBJ1-4|13|TRBV12-3/TRBV12-4|once|.
TGTGCCAGCAGTTTGGGAGCGGGGGAAAAACTGTTTTTT
CASSLGAGEKLFF
>TRBJ2-1|15|TRBV20-1|many|TRBD2
TGCAGTGCTACTAGCGGGGGCCCCTCCTACAATGAGCAGTTCTTC
CSATSGGPSYNEQFF
>TRBJ2-3|13|TRBV29-1|once|.
TGCAGCGTTTCGACTGGCGGCACAGATACGCAGTATTTT
CSVSTGGTDTQYF